The source of this T cell receptor (beta chain) is a study of cytomegalovirus exposure and HLA in healthy donors (dated by TCRdb to the late 2010s). Study-level background: An earlier analysis of 587 of the donors reported 276 Gb of sequence data and 117 million unique TCR beta sequences obtained from some 170 million T cells. Roughly 300 gigabases of sequencing data and around 85 million unique TCR sequences made up an early release that covered around 640 HLA-typed donors. Of the approximately 400 genotyped donors, 75% to 85% were placed in the genetic ancestry cluster associated with self-reported Caucasian donors. The aim of the study was to test whether cataloging public T cell receptors could identify signatures of past pathogen exposure. Using immunosequencing, the study profiled T cell repertoires from 550 to 750 subjects and related those repertoires to cytomegalovirus serostatus. Besides the first cohort of more than 650 subjects, a separate validation cohort made up of 120 different subjects was used. To predict cytomegalovirus infection status, the study brought together high-throughput TCR immunosequencing, statistical association of individual TCRs with disease status, and machine learning. A later analysis re-examined previously published TCR beta repertoires from about 700 donors and added high-resolution HLA genotyping to investigate patterns of TCR occurrence. The later analysis used no new phenotypic data to find candidate immune exposures, relying instead on TCR beta sequences and their occurrence across donors. An earlier analysis of some 500 of the donors applied high-throughput TCR beta sequencing to assess whether each TCR beta V gene segment acted as functional or pseudogenic. Alongside the repertoire data, information on donor age, sex, ethnicity and CMV serostatus was compiled. A later genetic analysis used genome-wide SNP genotypes for about 65% of the roughly 700 donors, treating that subset as a discovery cohort. All discovery cohort repertoires had been generated using a single sequencing platform. HLA typing covered class I and class II loci at four-digit resolution. Typing coverage differed by locus: A, B, C, DRB1 and DQB1 were typed in roughly 620-630 donors, DQA1 in 522, DPA1 in 600 to 610, and DPB1 in 400 to 480. Because of strong linkage in the cohort, five DR-DQ haplotypes were treated as single units for association and clustering. On average, over 200,000 unique TCR beta nucleotide sequences were sequenced per donor among a few hundred genotyped donors of the cohort, with about 17% of those sequences being non-productive. What the authors observed across the whole study: Presence/absence analyses assumed roughly uniform sequencing depth across donors, an assumption that may not hold. In this cohort, only TCR beta chains were sequenced, and detectable features were limited by the absence of alpha or paired-chain data. Compared with equally common non-associated chains, HLA-associated TCR beta chains in a later analysis were more clonally expanded and had lower generation probabilities. The authors suggested that the approach could potentially be extended to other disease states and immunological phenotypes. Because HLA typing was missing for some donors at each locus, association tests included only the typed subset. Immune exposure information for the cohort was limited to CMV serostatus. The study gave a list of some 150 TCR beta chains associated with cytomegalovirus. A further reported finding was that TCR beta sequences accurately predicted the HLA-A and HLA-B alleles for most subjects in the first cohort. Linkage disequilibrium might explain the correlated functional status among segregating V segments, but an unknown experimental factor could not be excluded. According to a later analysis, parvovirus B19, influenza, CMV and Epstein-Barr virus appeared linked to several top co-occurrence clusters. A few of the identified cytomegalovirus-associated TCR beta chains were confirmed in vitro to be specific for cytomegalovirus antigens. In a later analysis, most CMV-associated TCR beta chains were found to appear HLA-restricted, with HLA associations seemingly driven largely by CMV exposure. A cluster of highly shared sequence variants was judged likely to be a technical artifact of the sequencing pipeline. In an earlier analysis of fewer than 750 of the donors, most TCR beta V segments were observed in productive rearrangements about 87% or about 30% of the time, broadly matching IMGT annotations. A later genetic analysis reported fewer N-insertions in productive TCRs among donors in an Asian-associated ancestry cluster than the approximately 700-donor mean. When HLA alleles, especially DR and DQ, strongly co-occurred, TCR associations were difficult to assign to individual alleles. The 87-base-pair reads could not distinguish some IMGT-functional V segments, including TRBV6-2 and TRBV6-3, so those segments were excluded. Most TCR sequences were observed very rarely across donors, whereas some public TCRs were present in many individuals. In a later genetic analysis, a missense DCLRE1C variant was associated with V-gene and J-gene trimming of TCR beta chains, and the association was replicated in an independent cohort. Around 16 rarely observed V segments, including chromosome 9 orphons, were excluded from the earlier analysis of just under 600 of the donors because counts were too low. In a later analysis, some 18,000 TCR beta sequences were associated with specific HLA alleles at a false discovery rate of 0.05. According to a later analysis, TCR association rates differed among HLA loci, with DRB1 alleles showing the most associated TCRs and HLA-C alleles showing the fewest. The classifier was reported to diagnose cytomegalovirus status with high specificity and sensitivity in both the original cohort and the validation cohort.

In total, over 600 healthy bone marrow donors made up the cohort. At the time of sampling, all cohort members were nominally healthy, though unrecorded immune exposures were likely present. The donor was CMV seronegative and belonged to the group of 350 to 400 seronegative cohort members. Every donor gave a peripheral blood sample, and the peripheral blood mononuclear cells from that sample were used for TCR beta sequencing. The Qiagen DNeasy Blood Extraction Kit was used to extract genomic DNA from the blood cell samples. Library preparation was by the immunoSEQ multiplex PCR assay. A mixture of 60 forward primers for TCR Vbeta segments and 13 reverse primers for TCR Jbeta segments was used in the multiplex PCR. The CDR3 region of rearranged TCR beta genes was amplified from genomic DNA with a multiplex PCR assay. On the Illumina HiSeq System, the amplified TCR beta libraries were sequenced as 87-base-pair reads. In the original analysis: In a later analysis, some 80 million unique TCR beta chains were counted across the approximately 640 repertoires, and approximately 11 million of these chains were shared by at least two donors. To remove PCR and sequencing errors, raw reads were error-corrected and collapsed into unique sequences using a nearest-neighbor algorithm that merged closely related sequences. Alignment of CDR3 sequences to IMGT reference sequences was used to assign V, D and J gene segments. Each retained sequence needed at least a six-nucleotide match to both a V gene segment and a J gene segment. Rearrangements were classified as productive when the CDR3 lacked stop codons and remained in frame with V and J, and all other rearrangements were classified as non-productive. Following IMGT convention, CDR3 was defined as the stretch from the second conserved V-encoded cysteine up to the conserved J-encoded phenylalanine. Sequences without an unambiguous match to a single V gene segment were excluded from the earlier analysis of 587 of the donors. An earlier analysis of some 500 of the donors classified V segments as functional when productive rearrangements were above 56.7% and as segregating when the standard deviation between donors was above 5%. A statistical classification framework was built for diagnosing cytomegalovirus status from the catalog of TCR beta chain sequences. A later analysis assigned V and J genes by comparing TCR nucleotide sequences with IMGT/GENE-DB human TR gene sequences. A later analysis assigned CDR3 sequences and most-parsimonious VDJ recombination scenarios with the TCRdist pipeline. In a later analysis, each TCR beta chain was defined by its CDR3 amino acid sequence together with its V-gene family, and reads without a unique V-gene family were excluded. A later analysis removed over 500 highly shared, low-generation-probability nucleotide sequences to deal with suspected cross-contamination and a sequencing artifact. In a later analysis, a clonal expansion index was calculated for each public chain from normalized within-repertoire ranks of inferred template counts. Generation probabilities in a later analysis came from a VDJ recombination model fitted to out-of-frame rearrangements, and those results were checked against IGoR. In a later analysis, hypergeometric tests were used to score TCR-TCR, TCR-HLA and TCR-CMV co-occurrence, with a repertoire-size bias correction applied to TCR pairs. A later analysis estimated false discovery rates by permuting HLA or CMV assignments 20 times. A later analysis grouped co-occurring TCRs with DBSCAN, adding TCRdist sequence similarity when clustering within HLA-allele-positive subsets. Repertoires with fewer than 30,000 or more than 120,000 public chains, plus five repertoires with anomalous nucleotide sharing, were excluded from co-occurrence clustering. TCRdb stores this immuneACCESS table with in-frame sequences only. Part of the clones is absent; in the studies checked, under half of the shortfall reflects unresolved V genes, and no reason is known for the rest. The V and J calls and clone size are taken from that table; D and trimming were inferred from the DNA. Within this sample are over 85,000 clones, with more than 70% of them counted one time only. Roughly 7.7% of the sample lies in the top ten.

At the junction V is shortened by 7 bases and J by 0 bases, with 19 bases in between. CDR1 and CDR2 were assigned from the germline V gene as SGHDT and YYEEEE. Including cysteine and phenylalanine, the CDR3 has 17 amino acids. Only the CDR3 portion is preserved as DNA: 51 bases, with reading frame beginning at the first base. To note about this clone: Its binding antigen is unknown. Nothing much larger sits one base from this clone, and base qualities are not available.

This receptor was obtained from a female donor in good health and CMV-seronegative. The chain couples TRBV5-6 to TRBJ1-4, with no reliable assignment of the D segment. The sample comprised PBMCs. The DNA sequence is as follows: TGTGCCAGCCACCTAAGTAGGGAGAAATCAACTAATGAAAAACTGTTTTTT. Translated, it reads CASHLSREKSTNEKLFF. With all but the CDR3 taken from the reference TRBV5-6 and TRBJ1-4 genes, the full variable domain is: DAGVTQSPTHLIKTRGQQVTLRCSPKSGHDTVSWYQQALGQGPQFIFQYYEEEERQRGNFPDRFSGHQFPNYSSELNVNALLLGDSALYLCASHLSREKSTNEKLFFGSGTQLSVL.